Following are 32 T cell receptor beta chains from one sample sequenced in a study of human T cells and chemical hapten exposure. A single record per CDR3 protein comes from TCRdb applying MiXCR to the RACE reads. The sample has 30,000 or so distinct CDR3 sequences, 5% to 6.5% seen once. Time point noted: patch test 3, about 24 weeks after DPC sensitization. Treatment: therapeutic diphenylcyclopropenone sensitization with weekly scalp DPC. The sample here was whole blood, taken in connection with sensitization to the hapten diphenylcyclopropenone (DPC). The source is a man aged 30-40 years with alopecia areata. Some clones in this sample may be carry-over from other donors' samples.

This clonotype was seen only a few times. The chain is built from TRBV10-2 and TRBJ2-7; D not certain. The CDR3 loop spans 10 amino acids. Germline CDR1 WSHSY, CDR2 SAAADI. The V and J ends lost 6 bases and 5 bases respectively, with 5 bases between them. The CDR3 is CASRRDEQYF. Here the CDR3 DNA reads TGCGCCAGCAGACGGGACGAGCAGTACTTC.

Ten or more counts support this clonotype. This chain links TRBV20-1 with TRBJ1-3; no definite D call. V lost 5 bases and J 0 bases, leaving 11 bases between the germline ends. This CDR3 spans 14 amino acids. Germline loops: CDR1 DFQATT, CDR2 SNEGSKA (reference sequence). CDR3 amino acids: CSAQDVHSGNTIYF. In nucleotides, the CDR3 is TGCAGTGCTCAGGACGTCCACTCTGGAAACACCATATATTTT.

This clonotype occurred many times. The rearrangement uses TRBV30 and TRBJ1-2; D is perhaps TRBD1 (6 bases). The V end was cut by 5 bases, the J end by 0 bases, with 7 bases between. CDR3 size: 12 residues. Germline V gene sequence: CDR1 GTSNPN, CDR2 SVGIG (reference sequence). CDR3 sequence: CAWGQPNYGYTF. The CDR3 DNA is TGTGCCTGGGGACAGCCTAACTATGGCTACACCTTC.

This clonotype was detected ten times or more. CDR3 amino acids: CASSLSPGTTFISPLHF. In DNA form, the CDR3 reads TGTGCCAGCAGTTTATCGCCCGGGACAACGTTTATTTCACCCCTCCACTTT. The V gene is TRBV27, the J gene TRBJ1-6; D perhaps matches TRBD1 (6 bases). Trimming stripped 0 bases from V and 9 bases from J, with 18 bases between. Germline loops: CDR1 MNHEY, CDR2 SMNVEV (reference sequence). The length of the CDR3 is 17 residues.

This clonotype was seen repeatedly, ten times or more. The chain links TRBV7-2 to TRBJ2-7; 9 bases are shared with TRBD1. Losses at the gene ends were 5 bases for V and 2 bases for J; bases not matched to a gene: 13. CDR1 is SGHTA, CDR2 FQGNSA, per germline. The CDR3 sequence is 17 residues long. CDR3 nucleotide sequence: TGTGCCAGCAGCGCCGGGACAGGGAAGGGACGTGCCTACGAGCAGTACTTC. It is translated as CASSAGTGKGRAYEQYF. Combining the CDR3 with reference TRBV7-2 and TRBJ2-7 gives the whole variable domain GAGVSQSPSNKVTEKGKDVELRCDPISGHTALYWYRQSLGQGLEFLIYFQGNSAPDKSGLPSDRFSAERTGGSVSTLTIQRTQQEDSAVYLCASSAGTGKGRAYEQYFGPGTRLTVT.

In this sample, this clonotype turned up many times. This chain uses TRBV19 with TRBJ1-5; 8 nucleotides align to TRBD1. CDR1 is LNHDA and CDR2 is SQIVND in the germline V gene (reference sequence). The CDR3 consists of 13 residues. Trimming cost V 6 bases and J 2 bases; bases outside gene matches: 0. The CDR3 sequence: CASRDRGNQPQHF. The CDR3, as DNA: TGTGCCAGTAGGGACAGGGGCAATCAGCCCCAGCATTTT.

This clonotype was observed many times. V is TRBV2 and J is TRBJ2-3, with a tentative D call TRBD2 (6 bases). V lost 2 bases, J lost 1 base, and 7 bases lay in between. This CDR3 is 14 amino acids long. Germline CDR1 is SNHLY and CDR2 is FYNNEI. This CDR3 is CASSEKRGTDTQYF. CDR3 DNA sequence: TGTGCCAGCAGTGAAAAGCGGGGCACAGATACGCAGTATTTT.

This clonotype was counted many times. The gene calls are TRBV4-2 and TRBJ2-5; 15 positions agree with TRBD2. The V gene end was trimmed by 3 bases and the J gene end by 2 bases; junction bases not matched to a gene: 4. This CDR3 has 17 amino acids. Germline V gene data show CDR1 as LGHNA and CDR2 as YNFKEQ. The CDR3 DNA is TGTGCCAGCAGCCATGCCGGACTAGCGGGGGGGCAAGAGACCCAGTACTTC. Its translation: CASSHAGLAGGQETQYF.

This clonotype was picked up many times. The CDR3 sequence: CASSPQGGDSNQPQHF. Here the CDR3 DNA reads TGTGCCAGCTCACCGCAGGGAGGGGATAGCAATCAGCCCCAGCATTTT. J is TRBJ1-5 and V is TRBV18; weak D call: TRBD1 (5 bases). The CDR3 sequence is 16 residues long. CDR1 and CDR2 (germline): KGHSH, LQKENI. Trimming pared 3 bases from V and 0 bases from J, leaving 12 bases between.

This clonotype was observed many times. V gene TRBV12-3 or TRBV12-4 combines with J gene TRBJ1-2; weak D call: TRBD1 (6 bases). The V end was cut by 6 bases, the J end by 8 bases, with 16 bases between. The CDR3 is made up of 13 amino acids. CDR3 DNA sequence: TGTGCCAGCAGCACAGGGATCATCGACGGCTACACCTTC. This codes for CASSTGIIDGYTF.

This clonotype was seen repeatedly, ten times or more. This chain connects TRBV9 to TRBJ2-1, with TRBD1 as a possible D gene (5 bases). V lost 6 bases and J 8 bases, leaving 15 bases between the germline ends. Germline V gene data show CDR1 as SGDLS and CDR2 as YYNGEE. This CDR3 is 13 amino acids long. This chain's CDR3 is CASNVQGIDEQFF. CDR3 in DNA: TGTGCCAGCAACGTCCAGGGTATCGATGAGCAGTTCTTC.

This clonotype showed up many times. The chain joins TRBV12-3 or TRBV12-4 to TRBJ1-4; D is unclear. The V gene lost 5 bases and the J gene lost 8 bases, with 12 bases spanning the gap. The CDR3 runs 13 residues. The CDR3 is CASSPSPMEKLFF. The CDR3 nucleotides are TGTGCCAGCAGTCCATCCCCAATGGAAAAACTGTTTTTT.

This clonotype was recorded many times. The chain carries TRBV20-1 and TRBJ1-2, with 11 bases aligning to TRBD1. CDR1 and CDR2 (germline): DFQATT, SNEGSKA (reference sequence). This CDR3 region has 15 residues. V trimming: 3 bases; J trimming: 7 bases; junction bases outside the gene matches: 10. CDR3 sequence (DNA): TGCAGTGCTAGGGACAGGGGGCTCGTTGGGGTTGGCTACACCTTC. Its translation: CSARDRGLVGVGYTF.

The chain links TRBV7-9 to TRBJ2-5; 9 bases match TRBD1. The length of the CDR3 is 15 residues. V lost 5 bases, J lost 5 bases, and 9 bases stayed unmatched. CDR1 SEHNR and CDR2 FQNEAQ come from the germline V gene (reference sequence). The CDR3 protein is CASSHSSGQGETQYF. The CDR3 nucleotides read TGTGCCAGCAGCCATAGCTCCGGACAGGGGGAGACCCAGTACTTC.

This clonotype was observed a handful of times. V gene TRBV9 combines with J gene TRBJ1-2; D is possibly TRBD1 (6 bases). The CDR3 spans 14 residues. V lost 5 bases to trimming and J lost 2 bases, with 13 bases between them. The germline gives CDR1 SGDLS, CDR2 YYNGEE. CDR3 in DNA: TGTGCCAGCAGTAATTTGGGGGGCAACTATGGCTACACCTTC. The encoded protein is CASSNLGGNYGYTF.

This clonotype has at least ten counts. The chain employs TRBV7-9 and TRBJ1-1, with unresolved D. Per the germline V gene, CDR1 is SEHNR and CDR2 is FQNEAQ (reference sequence). The germline V and J ends were trimmed by 2 bases and 2 bases, with 12 bases remaining between them. The CDR3 is 15 amino acids. CDR3 nucleotides: TGTGCCAGCAGCTTATACCGTGATCACAACACTGAAGCTTTCTTT. Protein product: CASSLYRDHNTEAFF.

This clonotype occurred many times. V gene TRBV6-5 combines with J gene TRBJ2-5; no clear D. The CDR3 runs 14 residues. Trimming shortened V by 5 bases and J by 1 base, and 11 bases separated the two germline ends. The V gene's germline CDR1 is MNHEY and CDR2 SVGAGI. The CDR3 nucleotides are TGTGCCAGCAGTAATCGAGTCACCCAAGAGACCCAGTACTTC. Translated: CASSNRVTQETQYF.

This clonotype was seen many times. The chain combines TRBV6-5 with TRBJ2-7; 11 bases are a match to TRBD1. V was pared by 7 bases and J by 5 bases, with 10 bases of the junction left unmatched. In germline, CDR1 is MNHEY, CDR2 SVGAGI. The CDR3 loop spans 15 amino acids. The CDR3 bases are TGTGCCAGCAACACGGACAGGGGGCGAACGGACGAGCAGTACTTC. Its translation: CASNTDRGRTDEQYF.

This clonotype was seen at least ten times. This chain uses TRBV20-1 with TRBJ2-2; TRBD2 matches at 7 bases. V lost 7 bases and J lost 0; bases outside the gene matches: 11. The length of the CDR3 is 16 residues. Germline V gives CDR1 DFQATT, CDR2 SNEGSKA (reference sequence). The CDR3 sequence: CSVLPGLVPNTGELFF. CDR3 nucleotide sequence: TGCAGTGTTCTTCCCGGACTAGTTCCGAACACCGGGGAGCTGTTTTTT.

This clonotype was observed at least ten times. The chain employs TRBV11-3 and TRBJ2-1, with 9 bases aligning to TRBD2. Trimming took 5 bases from V and 7 from J; bases not matched to a gene: 18. Germline V gene lookup returns CDR1 SGHNT and CDR2 YENEEA. CDR3 size: 18 residues. The DNA for the CDR3 is TGTGCCAGCAGCCCCCATAGCGGGGGAGGGAATGAGCAGAATGAGCAGTTCTTC. The encoded protein is CASSPHSGGGNEQNEQFF.

V usage is TRBV7-2 and J usage is TRBJ2-7, with a possible D match to TRBD1 (5 bases). Germline assignment: CDR1 SGHTA and CDR2 FQGNSA. Between the trimmed V and J ends, which lost 1 base and 5 bases, there was a span of 12 bases. This CDR3 spans 14 amino acids. The chain's CDR3 is CASSLGGSLDEQYF. CDR3 in DNA: TGTGCCAGCAGCTTAGGGGGCTCCTTGGACGAGCAGTACTTC.

There are a few counts of this clonotype. A much larger clone differs from this one at a single base, so this may be a read error. The J gene is TRBJ1-5, the V gene TRBV4-2; 11 nucleotides agree with TRBD1. The CDR3 is 16 amino acids. Germline-derived CDR1 and CDR2 are LGHNA and YNFKEQ. The CDR3 nucleotides are TGTGTCAGCAGCCAGTCCGGACAGGGGGCAGATCAGCCCCAGCATTTT. Amino acids: CVSSQSGQGADQPQHF.

The chain uses TRBV7-2 and TRBJ2-1; D is ambiguous. The CDR3 is made up of 15 amino acids. CDR1 and CDR2 from the germline V gene are SGHTA and FQGNSA. Trimming shortened V by 3 bases and J by 0 bases, and 9 bases separated the two germline ends. The CDR3, as DNA: TGTGCCAGCAGCTTTAGTTGGAGCTCCTACAATGAGCAGTTCTTC. It encodes CASSFSWSSYNEQFF.

This clonotype was seen repeatedly, ten times or more. The chain is built from TRBV19 and TRBJ1-2, with a weak D call TRBD1 (5 bases). The CDR3 is made up of 19 amino acids. Germline CDR1 LNHDA, CDR2 SQIVND (reference sequence). Trimming took 4 bases from V and 0 from J, leaving 24 bases between them. As DNA, the CDR3 is TGTGCCAGTAGTAGGAGTATCACCCACTCAGGGTTTACTAACTATGGCTACACCTTC. This codes for CASSRSITHSGFTNYGYTF.

This clonotype has a count of ten or more. The chain employs TRBV5-6 and TRBJ2-5; D unresolved. Deletions cut 1 base from V and 4 bases from J, with 8 bases between. The CDR3 length is 13 residues. CDR1 and CDR2 (germline): SGHDT, YYEEEE. DNA for the CDR3: TGTGCCAGCAGCTTGCTGGTCTCAGAGACCCAGTACTTC. It is translated as CASSLLVSETQYF. The full variable domain, in which reference TRBV5-6 and TRBJ2-5 provide the parts outside the CDR3, is DAGVTQSPTHLIKTRGQQVTLRCSPKSGHDTVSWYQQALGQGPQFIFQYYEEEERQRGNFPDRFSGHQFPNYSSELNVNALLLGDSALYLCASSLLVSETQYFGPGTRLLVL.

This clonotype was observed a handful of times. The missing conserved phenylalanine or tryptophan at the end of this CDR3 makes a read error likely. The DNA is omitted, as the CDR3 cannot be located on it reliably, and the CDR3 follows TCRdb's listing. This chain uses TRBV29-1 with TRBJ2-1; no check of the table's D call, TRBD2, against the DNA was made. Germline V gives CDR1 SQVTM, CDR2 ANQGSEA. Both ends counted, the CDR3 spans 13 residues. The CDR3 protein is CSVERAEEQFFGP.

In its sample, this clonotype was seen many times. The V call is TRBV7-9, the J call TRBJ1-5; possible D gene TRBD1, 6 bases. V was shortened by 1 base and J by 8 bases, with 12 bases between the two germline ends. The CDR3 totals 14 residues. Germline V gene lookup returns CDR1 SEHNR and CDR2 FQNEAQ (reference sequence). CDR3 region: CASSLDQGPEPQHF. The DNA of the CDR3 is TGTGCCAGCAGCTTAGACCAGGGGCCGGAGCCCCAGCATTTT. Based on the CDR3 plus reference TRBV7-9 and TRBJ1-5, the full variable domain is DTGVSQNPRHKITKRGQNVTFRCDPISEHNRLYWYRQTLGQGPEFLTYFQNEAQLEKSRLLSDRFSAERPKGSFSTLEIQRTEQGDSAMYLCASSLDQGPEPQHFGDGTRLSIL.

This clonotype was counted many times. V usage is TRBV14 and J usage is TRBJ2-3; no clear D. CDR3 length: 17 residues. CDR1 is SGHDN and CDR2 is FVKESK in the germline V gene. V was cut by 1 base and J by 2 bases, with 16 bases left in between. The CDR3 sequence is CASSQVSGRFFTDTQYF. The CDR3 bases are TGTGCCAGCAGCCAAGTTTCAGGACGGTTCTTCACAGATACGCAGTATTTT.

This clonotype was counted ten times or more. V and J are TRBV29-1 and TRBJ1-2; no definite D call. This CDR3 is built from 13 residues. The germline V gene has CDR1 SQVTM and CDR2 ANQGSEA. V was clipped by 0 bases and J by 8 bases, with 13 bases between them. The CDR3 reads CSVEDPGIGGYTF. CDR3 nucleotides: TGCAGCGTTGAAGATCCAGGCATCGGAGGCTACACCTTC.

In its sample, this clonotype was seen a few times. The rearrangement uses TRBV24-1 and TRBJ2-3; TRBD2 might be the D (6 bases). The CDR3 contains 14 residues. The ends were cut back, 9 bases at V and 1 base at J, with 13 bases in the middle. The germline gives CDR1 KGHDR, CDR2 SFDVKD. The CDR3 region has the DNA TGTGCCACCGCGGGAAAGGAGGGCACAGATACGCAGTATTTT. It translates to CATAGKEGTDTQYF.

This clonotype occurred many times. The CDR3 DNA sequence: TGTGCCAGCAGCTTGGCCGCTGCGACAGATCAGTATGGCTACACCTTC. Translated, it gives CASSLAAATDQYGYTF. J is TRBJ1-2 and V is TRBV5-8; TRBD1 might be the D (5 bases). Trimming stripped 0 bases from V and 5 bases from J, with 17 bases between. Per the germline V gene, CDR1 is SGHTS and CDR2 is YDEGEE. This CDR3 spans 16 amino acids.

This clonotype was found many times. The J gene is TRBJ1-2, the V gene TRBV12-3 or TRBV12-4; possibly TRBD1 for D (6 bases). The CDR3 length is 13 residues. V was clipped by 3 bases and J by 6 bases, with 11 bases between them. The CDR3 nucleotides are TGTGCCAGCAGTTTTACGGGGGCGGATGGCTACACCTTC. Its translation is CASSFTGADGYTF.